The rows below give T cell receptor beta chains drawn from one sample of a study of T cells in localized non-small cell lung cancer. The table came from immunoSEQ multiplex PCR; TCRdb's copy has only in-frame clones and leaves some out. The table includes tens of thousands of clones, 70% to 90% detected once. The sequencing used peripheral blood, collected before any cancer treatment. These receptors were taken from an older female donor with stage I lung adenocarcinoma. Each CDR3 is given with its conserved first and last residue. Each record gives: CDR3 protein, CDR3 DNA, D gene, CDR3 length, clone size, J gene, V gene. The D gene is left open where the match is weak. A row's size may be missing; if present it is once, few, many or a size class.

CASSDRSMGLYSNQPQHF	TGTGCCAGTAGTGATAGAAGTATGGGGCTATATAGCAATCAGCCCCAGCATTTT	NA	18	once	TRBJ1-5	TRBV19
CASSLWVEGYTF	TGTGCCAGCAGCTTATGGGTGGAGGGCTACACCTTC	NA	12	NA	TRBJ1-2	TRBV5-5
CASKPGLAGYTQYF	TGTGCCAGTAAGCCGGGACTAGCGGGGTATACGCAGTATTTT	TRBD2	14	few	TRBJ2-3	TRBV19
CASSHVRGAGGHYEQYF	TGCGCCAGCAGCCACGTCCGAGGGGCCGGGGGGCATTACGAGCAGTACTTC	NA	17	NA	TRBJ2-7	TRBV4-1
CASSQIRGVTEAFF	TGTGCCAGCAGTCAGATACGAGGGGTGACTGAAGCTTTCTTT	NA	14	NA	TRBJ1-1	TRBV2
CSATRDHEQFF	TGCAGTGCTACCAGGGATCATGAGCAGTTCTTC	NA	11	NA	TRBJ2-1	TRBV20-1
CASSLEGISNQPQHF	TGTGCCAGCAGCTTAGAAGGGATCAGCAATCAGCCCCAGCATTTT	NA	15	NA	TRBJ1-5	TRBV7-4
CASITVIEYEAFF	TGTGCCAGCATAACGGTTATCGAGTATGAAGCTTTCTTT	NA	13	NA	TRBJ1-1	TRBV2
CASSPGQGWAEAFF	TGCGCCAGCAGCCCGGGACAGGGGTGGGCTGAAGCTTTCTTT	TRBD1	14	NA	TRBJ1-1	TRBV5-1
CASSLDRAPGNTIYF	TGTGCCAGCAGCTTAGATCGGGCACCTGGAAACACCATATATTTT	NA	15	once	TRBJ1-3	TRBV11-3
CASSLGDIRTDTQYF	TGCGCCAGCAGCTTGGGGGACATTCGCACAGATACGCAGTATTTT	NA	15	few	TRBJ2-3	TRBV5-1
CSVQTATDTQYF	TGCAGCGTACAGACAGCCACAGATACGCAGTATTTT	NA	12	NA	TRBJ2-3	TRBV29-1
CASSIGGKNYEQYF	TGTGCCAGTAGTATCGGCGGGAAGAACTACGAGCAGTACTTC	NA	14	NA	TRBJ2-7	TRBV19
CASSFYGDGSYEQYF	TGTGCCAGCAGCTTTTATGGGGACGGCTCCTACGAGCAGTACTTC	NA	15	NA	TRBJ2-7	TRBV7-9
CASRVNYEQYF	TGTGCCAGCAGGGTAAACTACGAGCAGTACTTC	NA	11	NA	TRBJ2-7	TRBV6-1
CASSLVGGLGDWNTEAFF	TGTGCCAGCAGCTTGGTTGGTGGTTTGGGGGACTGGAACACTGAAGCTTTCTTT	NA	18	NA	TRBJ1-1	TRBV5-6
CASSLASGGTYEQYF	TGTGCCAGCAGCCTGGCTAGCGGGGGGACCTACGAGCAGTACTTC	TRBD2	15	NA	TRBJ2-7	TRBV6-6
CSVAGTAKETQYF	TGCAGCGTTGCAGGGACGGCAAAAGAGACCCAGTACTTC	NA	13	NA	TRBJ2-5	TRBV29-1
CASSGQGTGANVLTF	TGTGCCAGCAGCGGACAGGGTACCGGGGCCAACGTCCTGACTTTC	TRBD1	15	once	TRBJ2-6	TRBV5-4
CASSLPGLAVYNEQFF	TGTGCCAGCAGTCTTCCGGGACTAGCGGTATACAATGAGCAGTTCTTC	TRBD2	16	NA	TRBJ2-1	TRBV2
CASSEVLAGGSNTGELFF	TGTGCCAGCAGTGAGGTGCTAGCGGGAGGTTCGAACACCGGGGAGCTGTTTTTT	TRBD2	18	NA	TRBJ2-2	TRBV25-1
CASSLVGRVTDTQYF	TGCGCCAGCAGCTTGGTAGGGAGGGTCACAGATACGCAGTATTTT	TRBD2	15	NA	TRBJ2-3	TRBV5-1